Below are 31 T cell receptor beta chains sequenced from a single sample in a study of shared clonotypes between healthy human individuals. Profiled with immunoSEQ multiplex PCR; TCRdb holds only in-frame clones, not every one. Of about 1,900,000 clones listed, 85% to 95% are singletons. It was CD45RO-negative cells, positively selected for CCR7, that made up naive CD8 cells, with terminally differentiated effector memory CD45RA+ cells excluded. Material for sequencing was naive CD8+ T cells sorted from blood. Receptors were obtained from a man aged 18 to 29 in good health.

The chain uses TRBV9 and TRBJ2-1; D is uncertain. There are 13 residues in the CDR3. CDR1 and CDR2 (germline): SGDLS, YYNGEE. V was trimmed by 4 bases and J by 4 bases, leaving 9 bases between them. DNA of the CDR3: TGTGCCAGCAGCCTGGGAATTTACAATGAGCAGTTCTTC. Translated, it gives CASSLGIYNEQFF.

This clone was seen only a few times. V usage is TRBV29-1 and J usage is TRBJ1-2; D remains ambiguous. This CDR3 has 11 residues. V shed 7 bases and J shed 1 base, with 7 bases lying between them. Germline lookup yields CDR1 SQVTM and CDR2 ANQGSEA. For the CDR3, the DNA is TGCAGCGCCGAGAATAACTATGGCTACACCTTC. Translated: CSAENNYGYTF.

The rearrangement joins TRBV30 to TRBJ2-5, with 7 bases lining up with TRBD1. V lost 0 bases to trimming and J lost 2 bases; unmatched junction nucleotides: 3. The CDR3 loop spans 14 amino acids. CDR1 is GTSNPN and CDR2 is SVGIG in the germline V gene (reference sequence). In DNA, the CDR3 is TGTGCCTGGAGTGTCAGGGACAGACAAGAGACCCAGTACTTC. This encodes CAWSVRDRQETQYF. The whole variable domain, remainder taken from reference TRBV30 and TRBJ2-5, is SQTIHQWPATLVQPVGSPLSLECTVEGTSNPNLYWYRQAAGRGLQLLFYSVGIGQISSEVPQNLSASRPQDRQFILSSKKLLLSDSGFYLCAWSVRDRQETQYFGPGTRLLVL.

The genes are TRBV27 and TRBJ2-2; 8 nucleotides match TRBD2. J lost 6 bases, V lost 5 bases, and 8 bases had no gene match. Germline V lookup: CDR1 MNHEY, CDR2 SMNVEV (reference sequence). The CDR3 has 15 amino acids. In nucleotides, the CDR3 is TGTGCCAGCAGTCCCCAGCTTAGCGGGGCCGGGGAGCTGTTTTTT. Protein: CASSPQLSGAGELFF.

The chain links TRBV4-3 to TRBJ1-1; D is possibly TRBD1 (5 bases). In germline, CDR1 is LGHNA, CDR2 YSLEER. This CDR3 region has 16 residues. Trimming pared 0 bases from V and 0 bases from J, leaving 11 bases between. In DNA form, the CDR3 reads TGCGCCAGCAGCCAAGATCTTATAGGGGTGAACACTGAAGCTTTCTTT. It encodes CASSQDLIGVNTEAFF.

With regard to this clone: The same CDR3 also results from other DNA sequences found in this sample. The chain employs TRBV29-1 and TRBJ2-5; D gene unclear. The length of the CDR3 is 13 residues. Germline CDR1 reads SQVTM; CDR2 reads ANQGSEA. Deletions cut 0 bases from V and 0 bases from J, with 5 bases between. The CDR3 sequence: CSVEDSYQETQYF. The DNA of the CDR3 is TGCAGCGTTGAAGACAGTTACCAAGAGACCCAGTACTTC. Full variable domain (rest looked up from reference TRBV29-1 and TRBJ2-5): SAVISQKPSRDICQRGTSLTIQCQVDSQVTMMFWYRQQPGQSLTLIATANQGSEATYESGFVIDKFPISRPNLTFSTLTVSNMSPEDSSIYLCSVEDSYQETQYFGPGTRLLVL.

The chain has TRBV6-5 and TRBJ1-1; D is possibly TRBD1 (6 bases). Deletions cut 2 bases from V and 7 bases from J, with 8 bases between. The CDR3 sequence is 12 residues long. Germline loops: CDR1 MNHEY, CDR2 SVGAGI. The chain's CDR3 is CASSYGGGEAFF. CDR3 bases: TGTGCCAGCAGTTACGGAGGGGGTGAAGCTTTCTTT.

The V call is TRBV30, the J call TRBJ1-6, with unresolved D. The germline V gene has CDR1 GTSNPN and CDR2 SVGIG (reference sequence). V was trimmed by 7 bases and J by 0 bases, leaving 7 bases between them. The CDR3 is made up of 13 amino acids. The CDR3 nucleotides are TGTGCCTCGGGGAGCTCCTATAATTCACCCCTCCACTTT. Its translation: CASGSSYNSPLHF.

The genes are TRBV5-4 and TRBJ2-1; no definite D call. The V gene's germline CDR1 is SGHNT and CDR2 YYREEE (reference sequence). The CDR3 runs to 15 residues. The V end was cut by 6 bases, the J end by 6 bases, with 19 bases between. The CDR3 here is CASTSPPDGSNEQFF. Here the CDR3 DNA reads TGTGCCAGCACGTCACCCCCGGACGGTAGCAATGAGCAGTTCTTC.

The V and J genes are TRBV5-7 and TRBJ2-7, with 8 bases aligning to TRBD1. TRBV5-7 has ORF status, its function being uncertain. The CDR3 sequence is 16 residues long. J was trimmed by 6 bases and V by 4 bases; bases with no gene match: 15. CDR3 region: CASSLPPGQGRPEQYF. The CDR3 coding sequence is TGTGCCAGCAGCCTTCCCCCCGGACAGGGCAGGCCCGAGCAGTACTTC.

Concerning this clone itself: The sample holds other DNA sequences that translate to the same CDR3. The V and J genes are TRBV7-9 and TRBJ1-5; D not resolved. Trimming took off 1 base at V and 7 bases at J, with 5 bases between the two ends. Germline assignment: CDR1 SEHNR and CDR2 FQNEAQ (reference sequence). The CDR3 loop spans 12 amino acids. The CDR3 loop reads CASSLGGQPQHF. DNA for the CDR3: TGTGCCAGCAGCTTAGGAGGGCAGCCCCAGCATTTT.

Details on this clone: Other DNA sequences in the sample encode the same CDR3. The rearrangement uses TRBV5-6 and TRBJ2-7, with D possibly being TRBD1 (5 bases). Germline V gives CDR1 SGHDT, CDR2 YYEEEE. The CDR3 covers 14 residues. Trimming pared 0 bases from V and 3 bases from J, leaving 10 bases between. This CDR3 reads CASSLGQGIYEQYF. The CDR3 DNA reads as TGTGCCAGCAGCTTGGGCCAGGGCATCTACGAGCAGTACTTC.

The CDR3 sequence: CASSYSKATYTEAFF. CDR3 in DNA: TGTGCCAGCAGTTACTCGAAGGCCACATACACTGAAGCTTTCTTT. V gene TRBV6-5 combines with J gene TRBJ1-1; D ambiguous. This CDR3 spans 15 amino acids. The V end was cut by 0 bases, the J end by 3 bases, with 11 bases between. CDR1 and CDR2 from the germline V gene are MNHEY and SVGAGI.

The CDR3 spells CASRRRAKSYNEQFF. The DNA of the CDR3 is TGTGCCAGCCGGCGCAGGGCGAAATCCTACAATGAGCAGTTCTTC. This chain links TRBV11-3 with TRBJ2-1, with a possible D match to TRBD1 (5 bases). Germline-derived CDR1 and CDR2 are SGHNT and YENEEA. The V gene lost 8 bases and the J gene lost 1 base, with 15 bases spanning the gap. The CDR3 totals 15 residues.

This chain uses TRBV9 with TRBJ2-4; tentative D call: TRBD2 (6 bases). Trimming cost V 3 bases and J 9 bases, with 13 bases left between them. This CDR3 contains 13 residues. Germline assignment: CDR1 SGDLS and CDR2 YYNGEE. This CDR3 reads CASSAGPGGIQYF. CDR3 coding DNA: TGTGCCAGCAGCGCTGGCCCCGGGGGCATTCAGTACTTC.

To note about this clone: The sample holds other DNA sequences that translate to the same CDR3. This sequence joins TRBV27 and TRBJ1-3; 8 bases line up with TRBD1. V shed 3 bases, J shed 2 bases, and the junction held 0 bases outside the gene matches. Per germline, CDR1 MNHEY and CDR2 SMNVEV (reference sequence). The CDR3 length is 14 residues. The CDR3, as DNA: TGTGCCAGCAGTTTGACAGGGGCTGGAAACACCATATATTTT. Translation gives CASSLTGAGNTIYF.

J is TRBJ1-4 and V is TRBV12-5; possibly TRBD1 for D (6 bases). Germline-derived CDR1 and CDR2 are LGHNT and FRNRAP. The CDR3 sequence is 14 residues long. The V and J ends lost 0 bases and 7 bases respectively, with 9 bases between them. The CDR3 DNA sequence: TGTGCTAGTGGTTTGGTAGGGGGGGTTGAAAAACTGTTTTTT. Amino acid sequence: CASGLVGGVEKLFF. Supplemented by reference TRBV12-5 and TRBJ1-4, the full variable domain reads DARVTQTPRHKVTEMGQEVTMRCQPILGHNTVFWYRQTMMQGLELLAYFRNRAPLDDSGMPKDRFSAEMPDATLATLKIQPSEPRDSAVYFCASGLVGGVEKLFFGSGTQLSVL.

As concerns this clone: Other DNA sequences in this specimen translate into the identical CDR3. The genes are TRBV5-6 and TRBJ2-7; TRBD2 matches at 7 bases. The germline CDR1 and CDR2 sequences are SGHDT and YYEEEE. The CDR3 is 15 amino acids. The trim removed 0 bases at V and 0 bases at J, leaving 3 bases unmatched. The CDR3 DNA reads TGTGCCAGCAGCTTGGGTGGCGGGAGCTCCTACGAGCAGTACTTC. As protein: CASSLGGGSSYEQYF. Full variable domain (outside the CDR3, taken from reference TRBV5-6 and TRBJ2-7): DAGVTQSPTHLIKTRGQQVTLRCSPKSGHDTVSWYQQALGQGPQFIFQYYEEEERQRGNFPDRFSGHQFPNYSSELNVNALLLGDSALYLCASSLGGGSSYEQYFGPGTRLTVT.

This chain links TRBV13 with TRBJ2-7, with 11 bases fitting TRBD2. The germline V gene has CDR1 PRHDT and CDR2 FYEKMQ (reference sequence). The CDR3 runs to 16 residues. Losses at the gene ends were 2 bases for V and 3 bases for J; bases not matched to a gene: 6. CDR3: CASSLFGTSGIYEQYF. The CDR3 bases are TGTGCCAGCAGCTTATTTGGGACTAGCGGCATCTACGAGCAGTACTTC.

J is TRBJ2-1 and V is TRBV4-1; D is uncertain. The germline CDR1 and CDR2 sequences are MGHRA and YSYEKL. Trimming cost V 2 bases and J 2 bases, with 10 bases left between them. CDR3 size: 15 residues. The chain's CDR3 is CASSQKDRTYNEQFF. CDR3 bases: TGCGCCAGCAGCCAAAAGGATCGAACCTACAATGAGCAGTTCTTC.

The chain links TRBV6-1 to TRBJ1-6; TRBD1 matches at 7 bases. This CDR3 has 14 amino acids. The germline V gene encodes CDR1 MNHNS and CDR2 SASEGT. J gave up 7 bases and V 3 bases, and 3 bases lay outside the gene matches. This CDR3 reads CASSEQGGNSPLHF. For the CDR3, the DNA is TGTGCCAGCAGTGAGCAGGGGGGAAATTCACCCCTCCACTTT.

As regards this clone: The identical CDR3 is also encoded by other nucleotide sequences in the sample. The chain carries TRBV29-1 and TRBJ1-4; weak D call: TRBD1 (6 bases). Germline V gene sequence: CDR1 SQVTM, CDR2 ANQGSEA. The CDR3 length is 12 residues. V shed 4 bases and J shed 6 bases, with 9 bases lying between them. As DNA, the CDR3 is TGCAGCGTTGCCGGGGGCGATGAAAAACTGTTTTTT. Amino acids: CSVAGGDEKLFF.

This clone was recorded once. V and J are TRBV6-1 and TRBJ1-5; 10 bases are a match to TRBD1. The ends lost 6 bases at V and 0 bases at J; junction bases unmatched: 2. The CDR3 runs 15 residues. Per the germline V gene, CDR1 is MNHNS and CDR2 is SASEGT. The CDR3 loop reads CASRTGGNSNQPQHF. In DNA form, the CDR3 reads TGTGCCAGCAGGACAGGGGGCAATAGCAATCAGCCCCAGCATTTT.

This chain connects TRBV9 to TRBJ1-2; D is possibly TRBD1 (5 bases). V was shortened by 0 bases and J by 4 bases, with 16 bases between the two germline ends. The CDR3 contains 16 residues. CDR1 is SGDLS and CDR2 is YYNGEE in the germline V gene. CDR3 residues: CASSVEQRDFPYGYTF. CDR3 sequence (DNA): TGTGCCAGCAGCGTAGAGCAAAGGGACTTCCCCTATGGCTACACCTTC.

On this clone: The same CDR3 arises from other DNA sequences in this sample as well. The CDR3 nucleotides read TGTGCCAGCAGCTTAAGTGGCTCCTACAATGAGCAGTTCTTC. Its protein is CASSLSGSYNEQFF. The chain is built from TRBV7-6 and TRBJ2-1; D remains unclear. The V end was cut by 2 bases, the J end by 0 bases, with 5 bases between. Germline loops: CDR1 SGHVS, CDR2 FNYEAQ. The length of the CDR3 is 14 residues.

The chain recombines TRBV6-1 with TRBJ2-2, with 7 nucleotides matching TRBD1. CDR1 and CDR2 (germline): MNHNS, SASEGT. V gave up 0 bases and J gave up 5 bases; unmatched junction bases: 3. CDR3 size: 15 residues. The CDR3 sequence: CASSEAYRGTGELFF. CDR3 bases: TGTGCCAGCAGTGAAGCGTACAGGGGAACCGGGGAGCTGTTTTTT.

The rearrangement joins TRBV6-1 to TRBJ2-2; a possible D gene is TRBD2 (5 bases). Trimming removed 4 bases at V and 4 bases at J, with 13 bases between. Germline V gives CDR1 MNHNS, CDR2 SASEGT. The CDR3 length is 15 residues. CDR3 nucleotide sequence: TGTGCCAGCAGTGCTCCGGACGCGGGCACCGGGGAGCTGTTTTTT. Its protein product is CASSAPDAGTGELFF.

This clone was found once. The genes are TRBV30 and TRBJ2-5; 7 nucleotides agree with TRBD1. The assigned J gene may be wrong: the sequence end matches TRBJ2-7 better. CDR3 length: 14 residues. Germline loops: CDR1 GTSNPN, CDR2 SVGIG (reference sequence). For the CDR3, the DNA is TGTGCCTGGAGTGTAAGGGACAGTGTCTACGAGCAGTACTTC. Translating it yields CAWSVRDSVYEQYF.

V usage is TRBV30 and J usage is TRBJ2-5, with TRBD1 matching 8 bases. Per germline, CDR1 GTSNPN and CDR2 SVGIG (reference sequence). CDR3 length: 14 residues. Trimming took 1 base from V and 1 from J; bases not matched to a gene: 2. This CDR3 is CAWSDTGGQETQYF. CDR3 coding DNA: TGTGCCTGGAGTGATACAGGGGGCCAAGAGACCCAGTACTTC.

Comments on this clone: This sample also contains other DNA sequences that code for the same CDR3. The chain recombines TRBV19 with TRBJ2-7, with 8 bases matching TRBD1. Germline-derived CDR1 and CDR2 are LNHDA and SQIVND (reference sequence). This CDR3 contains 14 residues. Trimming cost V 4 bases and J 3 bases; bases outside gene matches: 5. The CDR3: CASSTGTGGYEQYF. CDR3 DNA: TGTGCCAGTAGTACCGGGACAGGCGGCTACGAGCAGTACTTC.

CDR3 sequence reads: CASSPGTGRGYTF. In DNA form, the CDR3 reads TGCGCCAGCAGCCCCGGGACAGGGCGAGGCTACACCTTC. The chain employs TRBV5-1 and TRBJ1-2; 9 nucleotides align to TRBD1. Germline lookup yields CDR1 SGHRS and CDR2 YFSETQ. The CDR3 length is 13 residues. V lost 4 bases and J lost 8; bases outside the gene matches: 6.